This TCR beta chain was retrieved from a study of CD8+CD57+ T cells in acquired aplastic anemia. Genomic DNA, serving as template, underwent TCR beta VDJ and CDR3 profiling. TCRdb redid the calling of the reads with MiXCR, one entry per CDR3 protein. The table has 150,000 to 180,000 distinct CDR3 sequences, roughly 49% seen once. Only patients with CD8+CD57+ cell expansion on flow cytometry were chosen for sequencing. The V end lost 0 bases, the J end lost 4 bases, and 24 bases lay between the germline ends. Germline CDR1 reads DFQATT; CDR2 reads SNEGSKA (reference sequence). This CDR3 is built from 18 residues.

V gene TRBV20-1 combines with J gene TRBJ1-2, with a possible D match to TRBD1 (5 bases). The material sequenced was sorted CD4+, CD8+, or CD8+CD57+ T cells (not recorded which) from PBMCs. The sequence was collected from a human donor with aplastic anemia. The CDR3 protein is CSARDRRGQRGESYGYTF. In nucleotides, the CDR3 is TGCAGTGCTAGAGATCGAAGGGGCCAGAGGGGTGAAAGCTATGGCTACACCTTC.